These 26 T cell receptor beta chains came from one sample sequenced in a study of T cells in localized non-small cell lung cancer. Sequencing was performed with immunoSEQ multiplex PCR; in TCRdb, only in-frame clones are kept and a portion is missing. The sample holds approximately 70,000 clones; roughly 76% are singletons and the top ten take roughly 5%. The sequenced sample was PBMCs, obtained before any cancer treatment. These receptors were collected from a man between 40 and 70 years old with stage II lung adenocarcinoma.

This clone was seen just once. The gene calls are TRBV6-5 and TRBJ2-5; 7 nucleotides line up with TRBD1. Unmatched junction bases numbered 3, after V lost 0 bases and J lost 5 bases. The CDR3 contains 14 residues. Germline CDR1 and CDR2: MNHEY and SVGAGI. The CDR3 sequence: CASSYSIQGETQYF. The CDR3 nucleotides are TGTGCCAGCAGTTACTCGATACAGGGGGAGACCCAGTACTTC.

The J gene is TRBJ1-2, the V gene TRBV19, with D unresolved. CDR1 and CDR2 from the germline V gene are LNHDA and SQIVND (reference sequence). V lost 4 bases and J 8 bases, leaving 17 bases between the germline ends. This CDR3 is built from 14 residues. CDR3 in DNA: TGTGCCAGTAGTACGGGCAGACCGGCGCGGGGCTACACCTTC. Residues: CASSTGRPARGYTF.

This chain connects TRBV7-2 to TRBJ2-5; 7 positions match TRBD2. V was clipped by 6 bases and J by 5 bases; unmatched bases: 9. From germline, CDR1 is SGHTA and CDR2 FQGNSA. The CDR3 is 14 residues long. The CDR3 protein is CASRAGTGFETQYF. CDR3 coding DNA: TGTGCCAGCAGAGCGGGGACGGGCTTCGAGACCCAGTACTTC.

The CDR3 region is CAWSVNRGTQYF. The CDR3 DNA reads TGTGCCTGGAGTGTAAACAGAGGTACGCAGTATTTT. The V and J genes are TRBV30 and TRBJ2-3; no clear D gene. The V gene's germline CDR1 is GTSNPN and CDR2 SVGIG (reference sequence). V lost 0 bases and J 8 bases, leaving 9 bases between the germline ends. This CDR3 is 12 amino acids long.

The V call is TRBV7-9, the J call TRBJ2-1, with unresolved D. CDR3 length: 16 amino acids. Germline V gives CDR1 SEHNR, CDR2 FQNEAQ (reference sequence). Trimming took off 1 base at V and 6 bases at J, with 16 bases between the two ends. CDR3 amino acids: CASSLGVGSPLNEQFF. CDR3 nucleotides: TGTGCCAGCAGCTTAGGGGTAGGGTCCCCCCTCAATGAGCAGTTCTTC.

This chain connects TRBV10-3 to TRBJ1-1; D possibly corresponds to TRBD1 (5 bases). This CDR3 comprises 15 residues. V lost 2 bases and J lost 3, with 13 bases in between. CDR1 ENHRY and CDR2 SYGVKD come from the germline V gene. The DNA of the CDR3 is TGTGCCATCAGTGAGGGAGGAGGGGCCGACACTGAAGCTTTCTTT. It translates to CAISEGGGADTEAFF.

This clone was counted only a few times. This sequence joins TRBV19 and TRBJ1-5; possible D gene TRBD1, 5 bases. CDR1 and CDR2 (germline): LNHDA, SQIVND (reference sequence). The CDR3 is made up of 15 amino acids. V was trimmed by 4 bases and J by 2 bases, leaving 12 bases between them. Here the CDR3 reads CASSRQGGRNQPQHF. Here the CDR3 DNA reads TGTGCCAGTAGTAGGCAGGGAGGTCGCAATCAGCCCCAGCATTTT.

J is TRBJ1-3 and V is TRBV27, with D possibly TRBD1 on 5 matching bases. Trimming took 2 bases from V and 1 from J, leaving 12 bases between them. This CDR3 has 16 amino acids. Germline V gene sequence: CDR1 MNHEY, CDR2 SMNVEV (reference sequence). The DNA for the CDR3 is TGTGCCAGCAGTTTAGCCGGGGGAGGTTCTGGAAACACCATATATTTT. It translates to CASSLAGGGSGNTIYF.

Only a few counts were recorded for this clone. The V call is TRBV5-4, the J call TRBJ1-2; D is undetermined. The ends were cut back, 1 base at V and 8 bases at J, with 6 bases in the middle. The CDR3 is 11 amino acids. The germline gives CDR1 SGHNT, CDR2 YYREEE (reference sequence). The CDR3 DNA sequence: TGTGCCAGCAGCTTGCAAGGAGGCTACACCTTC. Translating gives CASSLQGGYTF.

The chain combines TRBV7-6 with TRBJ2-7, with D possibly matching TRBD1 (5 bases). The germline V gene encodes CDR1 SGHVS and CDR2 FNYEAQ. The V and J ends lost 0 bases and 2 bases respectively, with 8 bases between them. The CDR3 covers 14 residues. CDR3 DNA sequence: TGTGCCAGCAGCTTAGCGGACACACCCTACGAGCAGTACTTC. It codes for CASSLADTPYEQYF.

In its sample, this clone ranks as medium-sized. The chain recombines TRBV7-2 with TRBJ1-5; no reliable D call. Germline CDR1 reads SGHTA; CDR2 reads FQGNSA. The CDR3 has 13 residues. The ends were cut back, 2 bases at V and 1 base at J, with 3 bases in the middle. CDR3 in DNA: TGTGCCAGCAGCTTAAACAGCAATCAGCCCCAGCATTTT. It specifies CASSLNSNQPQHF.

The chain recombines TRBV6-5 with TRBJ1-1; D gene uncertain. The germline V gene encodes CDR1 MNHEY and CDR2 SVGAGI. Trimming took 5 bases from V and 4 from J, leaving 14 bases between them. The CDR3 length is 14 residues. CDR3 nucleotides: TGTGCCAGCAGTGACACCCGATTAACCACTGAAGCTTTCTTT. Translation gives CASSDTRLTTEAFF.

A single count supports this clone. This chain links TRBV19 with TRBJ1-5; TRBD1 matches 7 bases. This CDR3 contains 13 residues. Germline trimming cut 7 bases from V and 3 bases from J; bases unmatched to any gene: 3. Germline lookup yields CDR1 LNHDA and CDR2 SQIVND (reference sequence). CDR3 protein: CASTDRDNQPQHF. The DNA for the CDR3 is TGTGCCAGTACCGACAGGGACAATCAGCCCCAGCATTTT. Full variable domain (outside the CDR3, taken from reference TRBV19 and TRBJ1-5): DGGITQSPKYLFRKEGQNVTLSCEQNLNHDAMYWYRQDPGQGLRLIYYSQIVNDFQKGDIAEGYSVSREKKESFPLTVTSAQKNPTAFYLCASTDRDNQPQHFGDGTRLSIL.

The chain uses TRBV25-1 and TRBJ1-5, with D unresolved. Trimming stripped 2 bases from V and 9 bases from J, with 8 bases between. The CDR3 is made up of 12 amino acids. CDR1 and CDR2 (germline): MGHDK, SYGVNS. In DNA, the CDR3 is TGTGCCAGCAGTGAAGGTTTAGGGCCCCAGCATTTT. It codes for CASSEGLGPQHF.

The J gene is TRBJ1-1, the V gene TRBV4-3; no clear D. The CDR3 sequence is 14 residues long. Trimming took off 2 bases at V and 8 bases at J, with 15 bases between the two ends. Germline loops: CDR1 LGHNA, CDR2 YSLEER. Here the CDR3 reads CASSQQDDLGEAFF. The CDR3 DNA reads TGCGCCAGCAGCCAACAGGACGACCTGGGGGAAGCTTTCTTT.

The chain uses TRBV7-9 and TRBJ2-2; the match to TRBD2 covers 7 bases. The ends lost 8 bases at V and 2 bases at J; junction bases unmatched: 11. Per germline, CDR1 SEHNR and CDR2 FQNEAQ (reference sequence). The CDR3 is 16 residues long. Here the CDR3 DNA reads TGTGCCAGCGCTGGGTCAGCGGGAATTAACACCGGGGAGCTGTTTTTT. This sequence encodes CASAGSAGINTGELFF.

V usage is TRBV4-1 and J usage is TRBJ2-3; 9 bases fit TRBD2. CDR3 size: 16 residues. The trim removed 0 bases at V and 6 bases at J, leaving 7 bases unmatched. The germline V gene encodes CDR1 MGHRA and CDR2 YSYEKL. CDR3: CASSQDRTSGWDTQYF. DNA for the CDR3: TGCGCCAGCAGCCAAGATCGAACTAGCGGGTGGGATACGCAGTATTTT.

The chain links TRBV19 to TRBJ2-2, with a possible D match to TRBD1 (6 bases). The germline gives CDR1 LNHDA, CDR2 SQIVND (reference sequence). V dropped 11 bases and J dropped 3 bases, with 10 bases sitting between them. The CDR3 runs 12 residues. CDR3 sequence: CAVNRDTGELFF. CDR3 bases: TGTGCCGTAAACAGGGACACCGGGGAGCTGTTTTTT.

V is TRBV4-1 and J is TRBJ1-1, with D tentatively TRBD1 (6 bases). From germline, CDR1 is MGHRA and CDR2 YSYEKL. V lost 4 bases and J lost 0, with 12 bases in between. This CDR3 has 15 residues. CDR3 in amino acids: CASSLTGGLNTEAFF. The CDR3 region has the DNA TGCGCCAGCAGCCTCACCGGGGGGCTGAACACTGAAGCTTTCTTT.

The V gene is TRBV6-4, the J gene TRBJ1-1; D not resolved. The length of the CDR3 is 13 residues. V dropped 2 bases and J dropped 1 base, with 5 bases sitting between them. Germline V gene sequence: CDR1 MRHNA, CDR2 SNTAGT. The CDR3, as DNA: TGTGCCAGCAGTGACGTCAAGAACACTGAAGCTTTCTTT. It codes for CASSDVKNTEAFF.

In its sample, this clone was seen once. The genes are TRBV9 and TRBJ1-4, with no clear D. Germline V gives CDR1 SGDLS, CDR2 YYNGEE. Trimming removed 0 bases from V and 0 bases from J, with 6 bases in between. The CDR3 runs to 15 residues. Written as DNA, the CDR3 is TGTGCCAGCAGCGTAGGGGGTGCAACTAATGAAAAACTGTTTTTT. Translating gives CASSVGGATNEKLFF.

The sample holds one count of this clone. The chain joins TRBV4-1 to TRBJ2-6; D remains unclear. The CDR3 is made up of 15 amino acids. The germline V gene encodes CDR1 MGHRA and CDR2 YSYEKL. Trimming cost V 4 bases and J 0 bases, with 7 bases left between them. CDR3 loop: CASSPHTSGANVLTF. CDR3 DNA sequence: TGCGCCAGCAGCCCCCACACCTCTGGGGCCAACGTCCTGACTTTC.

This CDR3 is CASSNRGEFGQPQHF. The CDR3 nucleotides read TGTGCCAGTAGTAACAGGGGGGAGTTCGGTCAGCCCCAGCATTTT. The chain couples TRBV19 to TRBJ1-5, with 8 positions matching TRBD1. CDR3 size: 15 residues. The V segment lost 4 bases and the J segment 6 bases; nucleotides outside the gene matches: 8. Germline V CDR1 and CDR2: LNHDA, SQIVND (reference sequence).

This CDR3 reads CASSPDTSEQYF. The CDR3 DNA follows: TGTGCCAGCTCACCGGACACAAGCGAGCAGTACTTC. The gene calls are TRBV18 and TRBJ2-7, with D maybe TRBD1 (5 bases). Germline-derived CDR1 and CDR2 are KGHSH and LQKENI. V lost 3 bases to trimming and J lost 6 bases, with 9 bases between them. This CDR3 is 12 amino acids long.

The V call is TRBV7-2, the J call TRBJ2-7; D is unresolved. The CDR3 is made up of 12 amino acids. With 1 base removed from V and 6 bases from J, the gap between germline ends came to 7 bases. The germline CDR1 and CDR2 sequences are SGHTA and FQGNSA. CDR3 sequence reads: CASSLGLGEQYF. The CDR3 region has the DNA TGTGCCAGCAGCTTAGGGTTGGGCGAGCAGTACTTC.

About this clone itself: Other nucleotide sequences in the sample specify the same CDR3. The rearrangement links TRBV30 to TRBJ1-5; unclear D gene. CDR1 and CDR2 (germline): GTSNPN, SVGIG (reference sequence). This CDR3 has 13 amino acids. The V and J ends lost 0 bases and 2 bases respectively, with 5 bases between them. The CDR3 nucleotides are TGTGCCTGGAGTGTCCAGGGCAATCAGCCCCAGCATTTT. Translation: CAWSVQGNQPQHF. The complete variable domain, with remaining parts taken from reference TRBV30 and TRBJ1-5, reads SQTIHQWPATLVQPVGSPLSLECTVEGTSNPNLYWYRQAAGRGLQLLFYSVGIGQISSEVPQNLSASRPQDRQFILSSKKLLLSDSGFYLCAWSVQGNQPQHFGDGTRLSIL.